This TCR beta chain was recovered during a study of T-cell reconstitution after alpha-beta-depleted transplantation in children. The authors prepared the TCRbeta library with unique molecular identifiers. A single record per CDR3 protein comes from TCRdb applying MiXCR to the PCR reads. The table has fewer than 700,000 distinct CDR3 sequences, 10% to 15% seen once. Study-wide results and limits: Counts and diversity of T cells one year after transplant came mostly from newly produced T cells. After transplant, at about two months, alpha-beta T cells were reportedly derived from several hundred expanded graft clones.

V lost 0 bases, J lost 2 bases, and 12 bases lay in between. Germline CDR1 and CDR2: SGHRS and YFSETQ. This CDR3 is 16 amino acids long. On this clonotype: No antigen is known for it.

The specimen comprised PBMCs, mostly from graft donor cells, sampled 360 days after TCRalphabeta/CD19-depleted stem cell transplant. The chain carries TRBV5-1 and TRBJ2-1; D remains unclear. This clonotype was obtained from a male patient younger than 18 who had a stem cell transplant for acute myeloid leukemia, so the T cells may come from the graft donor. In nucleotides, the CDR3 is TGCGCCAGCAGCTTGGCAGGCGGTGCCCCCTACAATGAGCAGTTCTTC. Protein: CASSLAGGAPYNEQFF.